These 31 T cell receptor beta chains originate from one sample sequenced in a study of blood T cell repertoires in COVID-19. Assay used: immunoSEQ multiplex PCR; TCRdb lists only in-frame clones, some missing. The profile shows about 33,000 clones, about nine tenths of them singletons. Sequences were obtained from peripheral blood. These receptors came from a woman older than 75 with active or convalescent COVID-19.

The V call is TRBV10-3, the J call TRBJ1-1; D not resolved. The V and J ends lost 3 bases and 6 bases respectively, with 11 bases between them. The CDR3 has 13 residues. The germline V gene encodes CDR1 ENHRY and CDR2 SYGVKD. For the CDR3, the DNA is TGTGCCATCAGTGATTGGCCAGGTTCTGAAGCTTTCTTT. Protein sequence: CAISDWPGSEAFF.

This rearrangement joins TRBV5-1 to TRBJ1-2; 8 nucleotides align to TRBD1. Germline V gives CDR1 SGHRS, CDR2 YFSETQ. CDR3 size: 15 residues. V shed 4 bases, J shed 6 bases, and the junction held 11 bases outside the gene matches. The CDR3 loop is CASSDTGTGTNGYTF. The DNA of the CDR3 is TGCGCCAGCAGCGACACCGGGACAGGAACGAATGGCTACACCTTC.

This clone has just a few counts. The identical CDR3 is also encoded by other nucleotide sequences in the sample. The chain joins TRBV3-1 (or the pseudogene TRBV3-2) to TRBJ1-1; D not resolved. The CDR3 sequence is 14 residues long. Germline loops: CDR1 LGHDT, CDR2 YNNKEL (reference sequence). The V gene lost 1 base and the J gene lost 2 bases, with 8 bases spanning the gap. CDR3 residues: CASSQGGVNTEAFF. In DNA, the CDR3 is TGTGCCAGCAGCCAAGGTGGAGTCAACACTGAAGCTTTCTTT.

V gene TRBV10-1 combines with J gene TRBJ2-7, with TRBD2 matching over 9 bases. Germline lookup yields CDR1 WNHNN and CDR2 SYGVQD (reference sequence). V lost 6 bases and J lost 2; bases outside the gene matches: 2. This CDR3 is built from 13 residues. CDR3 residues: CASRASGAYEQYF. The CDR3 DNA sequence: TGCGCCAGCAGAGCTAGCGGGGCCTACGAGCAGTACTTC.

J is TRBJ1-1 and V is TRBV5-1, with D unclear. The CDR3 runs 15 residues. The V gene lost 0 bases and the J gene lost 0 bases, with 9 bases spanning the gap. Germline values: CDR1 SGHRS, CDR2 YFSETQ. The CDR3 DNA is TGCGCCAGCAGCTTGGAAGTTAGCCTGAACACTGAAGCTTTCTTT. It encodes CASSLEVSLNTEAFF.

The chain has TRBV28 and TRBJ2-2; D is possibly TRBD2 (5 bases). Germline V lookup: CDR1 MDHEN, CDR2 SYDVKM. CDR3 size: 15 residues. Trimming took off 7 bases at V and 1 base at J, with 13 bases between the two ends. Written as DNA, the CDR3 is TGTGCCAGCAAGGTTGAGGGCTTGAACACCGGGGAGCTGTTTTTT. Translated: CASKVEGLNTGELFF. The whole variable domain, filled in from reference TRBV28 and TRBJ2-2, reads DVKVTQSSRYLVKRTGEKVFLECVQDMDHENMFWYRQDPGLGLRLIYFSYDVKMKEKGDIPEGYSVSREKKERFSLILESASTNQTSMYLCASKVEGLNTGELFFGEGSRLTVL.

The rearrangement uses TRBV5-1 and TRBJ2-1, with 12 bases identical to TRBD2. The J segment lost 9 bases and the V segment lost 2 bases, leaving 6 bases of the junction unmatched. Germline CDR1 is SGHRS and CDR2 is YFSETQ. This CDR3 contains 15 residues. In nucleotides, the CDR3 is TGCGCCAGCAGCTTTCAACTAGCGGGGGGTGTTGAGCAGTTCTTC. Its protein is CASSFQLAGGVEQFF.

The rearrangement uses TRBV19 and TRBJ2-7, with D possibly being TRBD1 (6 bases). With 7 bases removed from V and 3 bases from J, the gap between germline ends came to 7 bases. This CDR3 has 11 residues. Per the germline V gene, CDR1 is LNHDA and CDR2 is SQIVND (reference sequence). CDR3 loop: CASIQGYEQYF. CDR3 sequence (DNA): TGTGCCAGTATACAGGGCTACGAGCAGTACTTC.

The J gene is TRBJ2-7, the V gene TRBV29-1, with no clear D. Trimming cost V 5 bases and J 2 bases, with 13 bases left between them. The germline CDR1 and CDR2 sequences are SQVTM and ANQGSEA. This CDR3 contains 13 residues. The CDR3 loop reads CSVSQGTAYEQYF. The CDR3 DNA reads TGCAGCGTTAGCCAAGGCACAGCCTACGAGCAGTACTTC.

The chain uses TRBV19 and TRBJ1-5, with TRBD1 matching over 9 bases. V gave up 9 bases and J gave up 6 bases; unmatched junction bases: 9. This CDR3 spans 14 amino acids. Per germline, CDR1 LNHDA and CDR2 SQIVND (reference sequence). CDR3 loop: CASVPQGAVQPQHF. CDR3 in DNA: TGTGCCAGCGTGCCACAGGGGGCAGTTCAGCCCCAGCATTTT.

The chain combines TRBV9 with TRBJ2-2, with TRBD2 as a possible D gene (5 bases). The V gene's germline CDR1 is SGDLS and CDR2 YYNGEE. The CDR3 is made up of 17 amino acids. Trimming pared 0 bases from V and 1 base from J, leaving 13 bases between. This CDR3 reads CASSVVSGFGNTGELFF. The CDR3, as DNA: TGTGCCAGCAGCGTAGTCTCGGGGTTTGGGAACACCGGGGAGCTGTTTTTT. The full variable domain, in which reference TRBV9 and TRBJ2-2 provide the parts outside the CDR3, is DSGVTQTPKHLITATGQRVTLRCSPRSGDLSVYWYQQSLDQGLQFLIQYYNGEERAKGNILERFSAQQFPDLHSELNLSSLELGDSALYFCASSVVSGFGNTGELFFGEGSRLTVL.

The gene calls are TRBV27 and TRBJ2-1, with 10 bases fitting TRBD2. V was clipped by 2 bases and J by 5 bases; unmatched bases: 6. This CDR3 spans 16 amino acids. Germline loops: CDR1 MNHEY, CDR2 SMNVEV (reference sequence). This chain's CDR3 is CASSLLLLAGHNEQFF. As DNA, the CDR3 is TGTGCCAGCAGTTTACTTCTACTAGCGGGGCACAATGAGCAGTTCTTC.

J is TRBJ2-1 and V is TRBV18; tentatively, D is TRBD1 (5 bases). Trimming stripped 4 bases from V and 9 bases from J, with 10 bases between. This CDR3 contains 12 residues. Germline V gene lookup returns CDR1 KGHSH and CDR2 LQKENI. The CDR3 bases are TGTGCCAGCTCACAGGGGCCGGTTGAGCAGTTCTTC. Translation gives CASSQGPVEQFF. Combining the CDR3 with reference TRBV18 and TRBJ2-1 gives the whole variable domain NAGVMQNPRHLVRRRGQEARLRCSPMKGHSHVYWYRQLPEEGLKFMVYLQKENIIDESGMPKERFSAEFPKEGPSILRIQQVVRGDSAAYFCASSQGPVEQFFGPGTRLTVL.

The chain uses TRBV24-1 and TRBJ2-7, with TRBD1 identical over 9 bases. In germline, CDR1 is KGHDR, CDR2 SFDVKD. The junction had 9 bases not matched to a gene; V was cut back by 3 bases and J by 7 bases. This CDR3 is built from 15 residues. This CDR3 reads CATSDPQQGAEEQYF. CDR3 bases: TGTGCCACCAGTGATCCACAACAGGGGGCAGAAGAGCAGTACTTC.

CDR3 DNA sequence: TGTGCCAGCAGCTTACAGGGGGACACCATATATTTT. It specifies CASSLQGDTIYF. J is TRBJ1-3 and V is TRBV7-9; 7 bases are shared with TRBD1. The CDR3 is 12 residues long. The junction had 0 bases not matched to a gene; V was cut back by 2 bases and J by 8 bases. Germline V lookup: CDR1 SEHNR, CDR2 FQNEAQ (reference sequence). The full variable domain, completed using reference TRBV7-9 and TRBJ1-3, is DTGVSQNPRHKITKRGQNVTFRCDPISEHNRLYWYRQTLGQGPEFLTYFQNEAQLEKSRLLSDRFSAERPKGSFSTLEIQRTEQGDSAMYLCASSLQGDTIYFGEGSWLTVV.

The chain uses TRBV7-3 and TRBJ2-2; TRBD2 is a possible D gene (6 bases). V lost 5 bases to trimming and J lost 7 bases, with 14 bases between them. Germline-derived CDR1 and CDR2 are SGHTA and FQGTGA. This CDR3 has 14 residues. CDR3 DNA sequence: TGTGCCAGCAGCGTGACTAGTTATGGCGGGGAGCTGTTTTTT. Amino acids: CASSVTSYGGELFF.

The chain links TRBV9 to TRBJ2-3; possibly TRBD1 for D (6 bases). Between the trimmed V and J ends, which lost 7 bases and 1 base, there was a span of 16 bases. CDR3 length: 15 amino acids. From germline, CDR1 is SGDLS and CDR2 YYNGEE. The CDR3 spells CASGLEGGRTDTQYF. The CDR3 DNA is TGTGCCAGCGGCCTTGAAGGGGGACGCACAGATACGCAGTATTTT.

The chain couples TRBV28 to TRBJ2-2; D may be TRBD1 (6 bases). Trimming removed 2 bases from V and 4 bases from J, with 17 bases in between. CDR1 is MDHEN and CDR2 is SYDVKM in the germline V gene. The CDR3 covers 17 residues. CDR3 in amino acids: CASSLRTTGQLTGELFF. The CDR3 DNA reads TGTGCCAGCAGTTTACGAACGACTGGACAGCTCACCGGGGAGCTGTTTTTT. Drawing the rest from reference TRBV28 and TRBJ2-2, the complete variable domain is DVKVTQSSRYLVKRTGEKVFLECVQDMDHENMFWYRQDPGLGLRLIYFSYDVKMKEKGDIPEGYSVSREKKERFSLILESASTNQTSMYLCASSLRTTGQLTGELFFGEGSRLTVL.

This chain links TRBV15 with TRBJ2-1; perhaps TRBD2 as D (5 bases). The V end was cut by 3 bases, the J end by 6 bases, with 9 bases between. Germline values: CDR1 LNHNV, CDR2 YYDKDF (reference sequence). The CDR3 is made up of 13 amino acids. CDR3 DNA: TGTGCCACCAGCAGGGACCTAGCCAATGAGCAGTTCTTC. Its translation: CATSRDLANEQFF.

This clone was counted once. The V and J genes are TRBV25-1 and TRBJ1-6, with 9 bases fitting TRBD1. This CDR3 is built from 15 residues. Germline CDR1 is MGHDK and CDR2 is SYGVNS. J was trimmed by 10 bases and V by 3 bases; bases with no gene match: 7. CDR3 residues: CASSDSGQGWSPLHF. In nucleotides, the CDR3 is TGTGCCAGCAGTGACTCTGGACAGGGGTGGTCACCCCTCCACTTT.

This chain uses TRBV15 with TRBJ1-2, with D perhaps TRBD1 (5 bases). The CDR3 totals 14 residues. Trimming took off 0 bases at V and 4 bases at J, with 9 bases between the two ends. Looked up from germline, CDR1 is LNHNV and CDR2 is YYDKDF (reference sequence). This CDR3 is CATSRDRVAYGYTF. The CDR3 nucleotides read TGTGCCACCAGCAGAGACAGGGTAGCCTATGGCTACACCTTC. The entire variable domain, with the rest obtained from reference TRBV15 and TRBJ1-2, is as follows: DAMVIQNPRYQVTQFGKPVTLSCSQTLNHNVMYWYQQKSSQAPKLLFHYYDKDFNNEADTPDNFQSRRPNTSFCFLDIRSPGLGDTAMYLCATSRDRVAYGYTFGSGTRLTVV.

This clone was detected once. This sequence joins TRBV6-6 and TRBJ1-2; 9 bases are shared with TRBD1. J gave up 7 bases and V 8 bases, and 5 bases lay outside the gene matches. This CDR3 contains 12 residues. Germline V lookup: CDR1 MNHNY, CDR2 SVGAGI (reference sequence). The CDR3 spells CASCTGGGGYTF. For the CDR3, the DNA is TGTGCCAGCTGCACAGGGGGCGGTGGCTACACCTTC.

The chain joins TRBV7-6 to TRBJ1-1; D call uncertain. This CDR3 has 16 residues. CDR1 SGHVS and CDR2 FNYEAQ come from the germline V gene. Trimming took off 1 base at V and 2 bases at J, with 14 bases between the two ends. The DNA for the CDR3 is TGTGCCAGCAGCTTAGGAGGGCGGGGAGCTAACACTGAAGCTTTCTTT. Amino acids: CASSLGGRGANTEAFF.

This clone occurred once. As DNA, the CDR3 is TGCGCCAGCAGCCCCCAGGGGTACTCCTACGAGCAGTACTTC. This sequence encodes CASSPQGYSYEQYF. The gene calls are TRBV5-1 and TRBJ2-7; tentatively, D is TRBD1 (6 bases). Germline V lookup: CDR1 SGHRS, CDR2 YFSETQ. Trimming stripped 4 bases from V and 0 bases from J, with 11 bases between. This CDR3 has 14 residues.

This clone was seen just once. CDR3 in amino acids: CASGMGQRTGELFF. CDR3 bases: TGTGCCAGCGGAATGGGGCAAAGGACCGGGGAGCTGTTTTTT. The rearrangement links TRBV7-3 to TRBJ2-2, with D maybe TRBD1 (5 bases). The germline V gene encodes CDR1 SGHTA and CDR2 FQGTGA. The CDR3 is 14 amino acids. Trimming took 8 bases from V and 5 from J, leaving 15 bases between them.

The CDR3, as DNA: TGTGCAAGTCGCTTAGCGCCAGGGGTGAACACTGAAGCTTTCTTT. It codes for CASRLAPGVNTEAFF. The chain employs TRBV12-2 and TRBJ1-1; the D call TRBD1 from the table was never checked on the DNA. TRBV12-2 is classified as a pseudogene. CDR3 size: 15 residues.

This chain connects TRBV9 to TRBJ2-5; 9 bases agree with TRBD2. The V gene's germline CDR1 is SGDLS and CDR2 YYNGEE. This CDR3 region has 17 residues. V shed 0 bases and J 5 bases; nucleotides not matched to a gene: 11. CDR3 in amino acids: CASSVGNRGGGAETQYF. The CDR3 region has the DNA TGTGCCAGCAGCGTAGGGAATAGAGGCGGGGGGGCGGAGACCCAGTACTTC.

The V and J genes are TRBV5-1 and TRBJ1-1, with 11 bases lining up with TRBD1. Germline V gives CDR1 SGHRS, CDR2 YFSETQ. The CDR3 covers 17 residues. The V and J ends lost 4 bases and 1 base, in that order; junction bases with no gene match: 9. The CDR3 sequence: CASSPGTGGGRNTEAFF. The CDR3 DNA sequence: TGCGCCAGCAGCCCAGGGACAGGGGGTGGGAGGAACACTGAAGCTTTCTTT.

This clone was seen a single time. V gene TRBV3-1 (or the pseudogene TRBV3-2) combines with J gene TRBJ1-2; D perhaps matches TRBD1 (5 bases). Germline V gene sequence: CDR1 LGHDT, CDR2 YNNKEL (reference sequence). The CDR3 is 16 amino acids. V lost 1 base to trimming and J lost 0 bases, with 12 bases between them. Here the CDR3 DNA reads TGTGCCAGCAGCCAAGTGCAAGGGGACTCTAACTATGGCTACACCTTC. Amino acid sequence: CASSQVQGDSNYGYTF.

The J gene is TRBJ1-1, the V gene TRBV9; D gene uncertain. This CDR3 region has 12 residues. Trimming left V 0 bases short and J 4 bases short, with 4 bases between. Germline-derived CDR1 and CDR2 are SGDLS and YYNGEE. The CDR3 DNA follows: TGTGCCAGCAGCGTAGGACTCACTGAAGCTTTCTTT. This sequence encodes CASSVGLTEAFF.

The rearrangement links TRBV11-2 to TRBJ2-6; perhaps TRBD1 as D (6 bases). Germline V lookup: CDR1 SGHAT, CDR2 FQNNGV. This CDR3 contains 16 residues. Trimming cost V 5 bases and J 0 bases, with 11 bases left between them. The CDR3 region has the DNA TGTGCCAGCAGCCAAACAGGGCGCTCTGGGGCCAACGTCCTGACTTTC. Its protein product is CASSQTGRSGANVLTF.